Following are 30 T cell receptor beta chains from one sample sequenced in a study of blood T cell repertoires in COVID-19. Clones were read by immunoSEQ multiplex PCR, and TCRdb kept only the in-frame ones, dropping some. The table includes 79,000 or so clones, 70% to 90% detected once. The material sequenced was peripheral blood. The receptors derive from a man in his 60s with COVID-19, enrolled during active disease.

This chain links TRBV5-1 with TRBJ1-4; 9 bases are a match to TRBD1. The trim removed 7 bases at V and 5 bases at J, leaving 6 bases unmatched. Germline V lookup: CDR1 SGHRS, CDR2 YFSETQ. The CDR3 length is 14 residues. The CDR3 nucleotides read TGCGCCAGCCGATCCGGGACAGGGAATGAAAAACTGTTTTTT. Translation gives CASRSGTGNEKLFF. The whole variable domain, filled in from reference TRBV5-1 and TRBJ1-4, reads KAGVTQTPRYLIKTRGQQVTLSCSPISGHRSVSWYQQTPGQGLQFLFEYFSETQRNKGNFPGRFSGRQFSNSRSEMNVSTLELGDSALYLCASRSGTGNEKLFFGSGTQLSVL.

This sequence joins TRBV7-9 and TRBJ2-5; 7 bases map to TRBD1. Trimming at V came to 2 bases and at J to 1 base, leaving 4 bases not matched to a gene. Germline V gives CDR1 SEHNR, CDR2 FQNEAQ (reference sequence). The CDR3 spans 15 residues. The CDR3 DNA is TGTGCCAGCAGCTTAAGGGGGACAGTCCAAGAGACCCAGTACTTC. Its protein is CASSLRGTVQETQYF.

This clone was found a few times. CDR3 in amino acids: CASSHHSSYGYTF. CDR3 coding DNA: TGCGCCAGCAGCCATCACAGTTCCTATGGCTACACCTTC. The rearrangement joins TRBV4-1 to TRBJ1-2; D not certain. The CDR3 consists of 13 residues. Germline CDR1 MGHRA, CDR2 YSYEKL. The germline V and J ends were trimmed by 3 bases and 4 bases, with 9 bases remaining between them.

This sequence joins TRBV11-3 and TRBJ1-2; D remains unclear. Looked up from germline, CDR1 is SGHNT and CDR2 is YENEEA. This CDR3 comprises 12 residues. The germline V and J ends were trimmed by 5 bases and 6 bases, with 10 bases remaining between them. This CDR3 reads CASSDGGHGYTF. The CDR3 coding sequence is TGTGCCAGCAGCGACGGCGGGCATGGCTACACCTTC.

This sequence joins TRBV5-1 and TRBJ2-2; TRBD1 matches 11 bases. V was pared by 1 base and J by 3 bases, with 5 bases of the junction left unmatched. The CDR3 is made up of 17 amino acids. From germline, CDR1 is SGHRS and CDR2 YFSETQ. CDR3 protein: CASSLSRDRGYTGELFF. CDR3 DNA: TGCGCCAGCAGCTTGTCCCGGGACAGGGGGTACACCGGGGAGCTGTTTTTT.

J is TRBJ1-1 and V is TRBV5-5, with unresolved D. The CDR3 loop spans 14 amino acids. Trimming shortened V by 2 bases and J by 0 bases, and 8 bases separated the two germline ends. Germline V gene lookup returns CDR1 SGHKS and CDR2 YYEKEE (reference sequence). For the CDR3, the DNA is TGTGCCAGCAGCTTAAGTGCAGTGAACACTGAAGCTTTCTTT. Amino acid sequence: CASSLSAVNTEAFF.

This CDR3 reads CAWIKDISNTGELFF. CDR3 nucleotide sequence: TGTGCCTGGATCAAGGACATTTCGAACACCGGGGAGCTGTTTTTT. J is TRBJ2-2 and V is TRBV30; TRBD1 is a possible D gene (5 bases). V was cut by 4 bases and J by 0 bases, with 12 bases left in between. The CDR3 has 15 residues. Looked up from germline, CDR1 is GTSNPN and CDR2 is SVGIG (reference sequence).

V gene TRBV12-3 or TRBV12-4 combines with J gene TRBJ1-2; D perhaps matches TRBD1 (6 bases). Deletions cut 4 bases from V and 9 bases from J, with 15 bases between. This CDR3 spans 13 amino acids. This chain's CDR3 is CASSWYREMRYTF. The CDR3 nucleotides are TGTGCCAGCAGTTGGTACAGGGAGATGCGCTACACCTTC.

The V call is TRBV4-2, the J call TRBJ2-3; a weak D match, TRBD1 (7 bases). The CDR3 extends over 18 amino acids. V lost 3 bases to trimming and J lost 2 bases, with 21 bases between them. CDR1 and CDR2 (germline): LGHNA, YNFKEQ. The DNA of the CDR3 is TGTGCCAGCAGCCACCCCGAGGGGGCGGGATGGGACACAGATACGCAGTATTTT. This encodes CASSHPEGAGWDTDTQYF.

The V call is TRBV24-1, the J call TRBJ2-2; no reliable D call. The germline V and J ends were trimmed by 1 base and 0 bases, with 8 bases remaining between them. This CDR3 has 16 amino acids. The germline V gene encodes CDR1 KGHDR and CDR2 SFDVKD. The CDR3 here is CATSDFSQANTGELFF. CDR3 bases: TGTGCCACCAGTGATTTCAGTCAGGCGAACACCGGGGAGCTGTTTTTT.

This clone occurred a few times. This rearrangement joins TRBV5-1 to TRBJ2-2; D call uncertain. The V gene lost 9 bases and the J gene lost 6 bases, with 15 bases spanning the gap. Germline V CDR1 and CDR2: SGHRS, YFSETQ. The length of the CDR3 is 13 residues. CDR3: CATRYHQAGELFF. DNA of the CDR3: TGCGCCACCCGCTACCATCAGGCCGGGGAGCTGTTTTTT.

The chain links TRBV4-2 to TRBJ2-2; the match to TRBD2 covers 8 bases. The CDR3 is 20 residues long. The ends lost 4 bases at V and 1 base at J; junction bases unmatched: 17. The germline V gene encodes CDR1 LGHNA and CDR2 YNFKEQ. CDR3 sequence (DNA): TGTGCCAGCAGCCTTTTGAGGGGTGATAGCGGGGTTAGGAACACCGGGGAGCTGTTTTTT. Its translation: CASSLLRGDSGVRNTGELFF.

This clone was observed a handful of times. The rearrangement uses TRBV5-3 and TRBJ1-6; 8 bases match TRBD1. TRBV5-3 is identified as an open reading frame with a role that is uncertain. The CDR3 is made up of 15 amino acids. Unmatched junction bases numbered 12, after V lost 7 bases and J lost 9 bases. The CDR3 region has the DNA TGTGCCAGAGGCCTTGGTGGGGACAGGCGTTCACCCCTCCACTTT. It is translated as CARGLGGDRRSPLHF.

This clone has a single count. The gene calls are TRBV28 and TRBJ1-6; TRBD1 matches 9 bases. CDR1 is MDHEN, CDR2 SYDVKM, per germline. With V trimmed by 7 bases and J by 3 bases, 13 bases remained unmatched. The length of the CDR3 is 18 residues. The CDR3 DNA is TGTGCCAGCACACCAACACCGGGACAGGGATTCTATAATTCACCCCTCCACTTT. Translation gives CASTPTPGQGFYNSPLHF.

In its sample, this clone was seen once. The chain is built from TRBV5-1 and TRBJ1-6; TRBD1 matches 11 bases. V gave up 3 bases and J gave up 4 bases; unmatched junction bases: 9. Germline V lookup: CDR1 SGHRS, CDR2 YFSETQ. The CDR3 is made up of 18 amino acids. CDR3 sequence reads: CASSYGQGAGMYNSPLHF. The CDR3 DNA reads TGCGCCAGCAGCTACGGACAGGGGGCCGGCATGTATAATTCACCCCTCCACTTT.

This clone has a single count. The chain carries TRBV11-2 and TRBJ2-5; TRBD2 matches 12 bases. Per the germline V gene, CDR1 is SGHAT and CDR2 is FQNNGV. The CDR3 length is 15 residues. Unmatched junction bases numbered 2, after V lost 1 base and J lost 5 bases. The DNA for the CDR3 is TGTGCCAGCAGCTTAGGGACTAGCGGGGTGGAGACCCAGTACTTC. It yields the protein CASSLGTSGVETQYF.

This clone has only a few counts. DNA for the CDR3: TGTGCCACCAGCAAACTGACTAGCGGGACCCCTCGGGATGAGCAGTTCTTC. Translation gives CATSKLTSGTPRDEQFF. This chain joins TRBV15 and TRBJ2-1, with 11 bases identical to TRBD2. Germline CDR1 is LNHNV and CDR2 is YYDKDF (reference sequence). The CDR3 runs 17 residues. The V and J ends lost 4 bases and 8 bases, in that order; junction bases with no gene match: 13.

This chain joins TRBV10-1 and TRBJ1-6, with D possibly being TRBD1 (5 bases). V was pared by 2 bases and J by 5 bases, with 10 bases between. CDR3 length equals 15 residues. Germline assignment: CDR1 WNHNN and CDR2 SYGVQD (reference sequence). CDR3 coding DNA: TGCGCCAGCAGTGAGGGGCCAGGGAATAATTCACCCCTCCACTTT. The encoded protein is CASSEGPGNNSPLHF.

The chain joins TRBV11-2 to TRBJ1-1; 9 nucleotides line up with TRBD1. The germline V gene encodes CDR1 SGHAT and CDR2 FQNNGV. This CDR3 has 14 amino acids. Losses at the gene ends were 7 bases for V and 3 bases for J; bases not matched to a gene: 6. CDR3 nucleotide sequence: TGTGCCAGCACGGAGACAGGGGGGTACACTGAAGCTTTCTTT. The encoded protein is CASTETGGYTEAFF.

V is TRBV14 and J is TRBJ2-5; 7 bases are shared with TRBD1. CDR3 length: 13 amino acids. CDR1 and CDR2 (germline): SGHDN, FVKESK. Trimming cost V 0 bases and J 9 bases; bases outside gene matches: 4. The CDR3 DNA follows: TGTGCCAGCAGCCAAGACTGGACAGGTCCCCAGTACTTC. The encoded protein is CASSQDWTGPQYF.

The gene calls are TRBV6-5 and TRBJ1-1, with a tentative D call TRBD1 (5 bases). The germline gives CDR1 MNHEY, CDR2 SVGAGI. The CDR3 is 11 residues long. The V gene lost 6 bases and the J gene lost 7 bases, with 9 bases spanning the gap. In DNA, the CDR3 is TGTGCCAGCAGGCAGGGCGTTGAAGCTTTCTTT. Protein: CASRQGVEAFF.

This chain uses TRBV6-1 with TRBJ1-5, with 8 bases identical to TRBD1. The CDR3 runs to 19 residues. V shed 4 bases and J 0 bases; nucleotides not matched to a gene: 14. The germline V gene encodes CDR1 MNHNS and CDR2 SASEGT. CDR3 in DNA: TGTGCCAGCAGTGGAATACCGGGACAGGCACCTTATAGCAATCAGCCCCAGCATTTT. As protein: CASSGIPGQAPYSNQPQHF.

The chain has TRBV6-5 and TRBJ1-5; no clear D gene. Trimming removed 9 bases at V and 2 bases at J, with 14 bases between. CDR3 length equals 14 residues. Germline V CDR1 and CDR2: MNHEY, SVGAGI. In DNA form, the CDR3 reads TGTGCCAGTAATTCAGGATATGGCAATCAGCCCCAGCATTTT. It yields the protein CASNSGYGNQPQHF.

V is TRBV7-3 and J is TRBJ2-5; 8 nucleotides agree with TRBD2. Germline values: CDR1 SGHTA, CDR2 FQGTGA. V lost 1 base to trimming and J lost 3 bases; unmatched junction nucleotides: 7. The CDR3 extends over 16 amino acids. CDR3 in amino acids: CASSLKRGRDEETQYF. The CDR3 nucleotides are TGTGCCAGCAGCTTAAAGCGGGGGCGTGATGAAGAGACCCAGTACTTC. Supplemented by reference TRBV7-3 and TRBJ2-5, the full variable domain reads GAGVSQTPSNKVTEKGKYVELRCDPISGHTALYWYRQSLGQGPEFLIYFQGTGAADDSGLPNDRFFAVRPEGSVSTLKIQRTERGDSAVYLCASSLKRGRDEETQYFGPGTRLLVL.

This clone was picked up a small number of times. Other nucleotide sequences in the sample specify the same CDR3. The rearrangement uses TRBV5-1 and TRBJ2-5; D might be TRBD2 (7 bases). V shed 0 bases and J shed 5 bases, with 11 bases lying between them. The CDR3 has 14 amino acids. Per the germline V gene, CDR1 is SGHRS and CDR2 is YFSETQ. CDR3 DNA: TGCGCCAGCAGCTTGGGGGGGGGCCCCGAGACCCAGTACTTC. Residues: CASSLGGGPETQYF.

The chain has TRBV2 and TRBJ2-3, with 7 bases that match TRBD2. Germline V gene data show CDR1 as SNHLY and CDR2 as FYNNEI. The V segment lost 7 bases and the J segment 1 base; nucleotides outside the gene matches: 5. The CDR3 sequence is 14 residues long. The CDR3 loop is CASNGGGGTDTQYF. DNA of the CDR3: TGTGCCAGCAACGGCGGGGGAGGCACAGATACGCAGTATTTT.

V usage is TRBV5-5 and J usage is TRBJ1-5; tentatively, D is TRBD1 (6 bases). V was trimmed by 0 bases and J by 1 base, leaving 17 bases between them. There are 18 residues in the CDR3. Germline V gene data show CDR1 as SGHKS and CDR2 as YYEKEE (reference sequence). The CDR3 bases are TGTGCCAGCAGCTTGGTCGGGGCGGGGGGCCCGAGCAATCAGCCCCAGCATTTT. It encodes CASSLVGAGGPSNQPQHF. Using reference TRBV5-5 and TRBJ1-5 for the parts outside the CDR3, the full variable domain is DAGVTQSPTHLIKTRGQQVTLRCSPISGHKSVSWYQQVLGQGPQFIFQYYEKEERGRGNFPDRFSARQFPNYSSELNVNALLLGDSALYLCASSLVGAGGPSNQPQHFGDGTRLSIL.

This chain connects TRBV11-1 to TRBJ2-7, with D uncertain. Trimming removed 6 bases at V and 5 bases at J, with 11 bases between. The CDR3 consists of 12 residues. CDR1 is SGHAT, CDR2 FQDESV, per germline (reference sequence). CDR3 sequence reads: CASRSQEHEQYF. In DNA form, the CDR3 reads TGTGCCAGCAGGTCCCAGGAACACGAGCAGTACTTC.

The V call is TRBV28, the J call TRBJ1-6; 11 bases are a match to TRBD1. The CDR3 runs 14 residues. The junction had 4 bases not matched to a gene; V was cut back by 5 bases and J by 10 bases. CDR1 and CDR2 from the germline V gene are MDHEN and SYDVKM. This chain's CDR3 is CASSMGQGGSPLHF. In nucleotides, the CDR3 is TGTGCCAGCAGTATGGGACAGGGGGGGTCACCCCTCCACTTT.

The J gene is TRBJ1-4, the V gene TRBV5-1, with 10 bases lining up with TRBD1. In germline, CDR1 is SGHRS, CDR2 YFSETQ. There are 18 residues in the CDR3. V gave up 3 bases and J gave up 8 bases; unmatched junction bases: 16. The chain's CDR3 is CASSSAGTGAGEWEKLFF. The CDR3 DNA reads TGCGCCAGCAGCTCAGCCGGGACAGGGGCAGGAGAGTGGGAAAAACTGTTTTTT.